Listed below are T cell receptor beta chains from one sample, sequenced in a study of a mutant IDH1 vaccine in newly diagnosed glioma. What these receptors recognize is not known. Assay used: immunoSEQ multiplex PCR; TCRdb lists only in-frame clones, some missing. Of about 33,000 clones in the sample, about four fifths were seen once. The sample was PBMCs, taken from a glioma patient whose treatment included an IDH1 peptide vaccine. The receptor source for this set is a man in his thirties or forties with glioma. Both conserved end residues are trimmed from each CDR3. The order of the fields is CDR3 protein, V gene, J gene.

CDR3aa: ASSSGTRPTYEQY
v_gene: TRBV5-4
j_gene: TRBJ2-7

CDR3aa: SASGTEGEKLF
v_gene: TRBV29-1
j_gene: TRBJ1-4

CDR3aa: ASRGVLGNTEAF
v_gene: TRBV5-1
j_gene: TRBJ1-1

CDR3aa: ASTGGRSTLGYT
v_gene: TRBV6-5
j_gene: TRBJ1-2

CDR3aa: ASSRGTQETQY
v_gene: TRBV6-5
j_gene: TRBJ2-5

CDR3aa: ASSPTYSMLMGGYT
v_gene: TRBV5-1
j_gene: TRBJ1-2

CDR3aa: ASNHLGDTGELF
v_gene: TRBV5-4
j_gene: TRBJ2-2

CDR3aa: ASSYSAGQSTDTQY
v_gene: TRBV6-6
j_gene: TRBJ2-3

CDR3aa: ASSLGLSSGSYEQY
v_gene: TRBV13
j_gene: TRBJ2-7

CDR3aa: ASSSATGQDFYGYT
v_gene: TRBV5-1
j_gene: TRBJ1-2

CDR3aa: ASSEQGAGTYEQY
v_gene: TRBV2
j_gene: TRBJ2-7

CDR3aa: ASSSANNQPQH
v_gene: TRBV19
j_gene: TRBJ1-5

CDR3aa: ASSPAGGASHEQY
v_gene: TRBV7-2
j_gene: TRBJ2-7

CDR3aa: ASSSSAGDRDGELF
v_gene: TRBV5-4
j_gene: TRBJ2-2

CDR3aa: AISDAGGNYGYT
v_gene: TRBV10-3
j_gene: TRBJ1-2

CDR3aa: ASSEPPGVFGYGYT
v_gene: TRBV6-1
j_gene: TRBJ1-2